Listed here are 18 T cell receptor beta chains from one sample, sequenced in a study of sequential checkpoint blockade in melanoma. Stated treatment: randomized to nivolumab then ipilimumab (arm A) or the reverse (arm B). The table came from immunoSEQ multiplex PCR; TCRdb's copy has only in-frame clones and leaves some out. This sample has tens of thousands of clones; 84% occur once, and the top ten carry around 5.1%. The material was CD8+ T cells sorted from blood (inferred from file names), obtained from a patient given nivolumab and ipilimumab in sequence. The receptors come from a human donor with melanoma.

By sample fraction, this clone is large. The CDR3 sequence: CASSLLTGPSSIYEQYF. CDR3 coding DNA: TGTGCCAGCAGCTTACTCACAGGGCCCTCTTCTATCTACGAGCAGTACTTC. V usage is TRBV7-8 and J usage is TRBJ2-7; a possible D gene is TRBD1 (6 bases). CDR3 size: 17 residues. CDR1 and CDR2 (germline): SGHVS, FQNEAQ. Trimming took off 2 bases at V and 3 bases at J, with 20 bases between the two ends.

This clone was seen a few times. The CDR3 protein is CASSSVSYEQYF. The CDR3 nucleotides are TGTGCCAGCAGTTCTGTATCCTACGAGCAGTACTTC. The V gene is TRBV28, the J gene TRBJ2-7, with D uncertain. This CDR3 region has 12 residues. Germline values: CDR1 MDHEN, CDR2 SYDVKM. The V end was cut by 4 bases, the J end by 1 base, with 5 bases between.

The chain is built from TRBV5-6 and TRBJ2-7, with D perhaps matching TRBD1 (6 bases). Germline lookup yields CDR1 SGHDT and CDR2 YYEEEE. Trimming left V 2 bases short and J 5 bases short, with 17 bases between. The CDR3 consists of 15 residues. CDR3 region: CASSFQQGTKNEQYF. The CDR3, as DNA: TGTGCCAGCAGCTTCCAACAGGGCACCAAGAACGAGCAGTACTTC.

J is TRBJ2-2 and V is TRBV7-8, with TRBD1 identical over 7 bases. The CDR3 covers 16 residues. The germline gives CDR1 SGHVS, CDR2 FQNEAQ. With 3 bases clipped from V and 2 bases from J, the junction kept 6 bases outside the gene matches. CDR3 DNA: TGTGCCAGCAGCTTCCCAGGGACAGCTAACACCGGGGAGCTGTTTTTT. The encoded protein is CASSFPGTANTGELFF.

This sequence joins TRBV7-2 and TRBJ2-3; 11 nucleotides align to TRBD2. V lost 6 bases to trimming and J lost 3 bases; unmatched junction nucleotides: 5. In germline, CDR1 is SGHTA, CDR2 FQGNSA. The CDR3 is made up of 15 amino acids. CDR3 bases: TGTGCCAGCAGTCGGTCTAGCGGGGGGACAGATACGCAGTATTTT. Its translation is CASSRSSGGTDTQYF. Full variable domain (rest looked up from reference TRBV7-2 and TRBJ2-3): GAGVSQSPSNKVTEKGKDVELRCDPISGHTALYWYRQSLGQGLEFLIYFQGNSAPDKSGLPSDRFSAERTGGSVSTLTIQRTQQEDSAVYLCASSRSSGGTDTQYFGPGTRLTVL.

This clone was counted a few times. The CDR3 coding sequence is TGTGCCAGCAGCTTATGGGGGGCGGGAGGCGGCGAGCAGTACTTC. This gives the protein CASSLWGAGGGEQYF. The chain has TRBV7-8 and TRBJ2-5, with 8 bases lining up with TRBD2. The J call is uncertain, as TRBJ2-7 better fits the DNA end. Germline CDR1 is SGHVS and CDR2 is FQNEAQ. This CDR3 contains 15 residues.

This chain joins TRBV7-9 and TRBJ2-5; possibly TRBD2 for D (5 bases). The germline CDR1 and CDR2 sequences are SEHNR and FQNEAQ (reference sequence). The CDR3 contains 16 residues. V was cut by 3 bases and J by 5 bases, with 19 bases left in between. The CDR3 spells CASSFVVYSGFETQYF. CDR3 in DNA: TGTGCCAGCAGCTTTGTCGTTTATTCGGGGTTTGAGACCCAGTACTTC.

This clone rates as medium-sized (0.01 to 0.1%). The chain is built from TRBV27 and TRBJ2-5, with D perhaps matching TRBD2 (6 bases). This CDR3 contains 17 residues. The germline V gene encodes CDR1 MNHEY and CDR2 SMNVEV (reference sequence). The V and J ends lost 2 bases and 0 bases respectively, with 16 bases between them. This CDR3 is CASSLKFGGTYQETQYF. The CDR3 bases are TGTGCCAGCAGTTTAAAATTCGGCGGGACGTACCAAGAGACCCAGTACTTC.

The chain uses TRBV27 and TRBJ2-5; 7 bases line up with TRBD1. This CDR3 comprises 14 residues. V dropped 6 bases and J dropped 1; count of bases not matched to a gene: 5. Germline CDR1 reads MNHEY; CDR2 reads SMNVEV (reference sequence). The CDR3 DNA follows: TGTGCCAGCAGCCCTGACAGGGTCCAAGAGACCCAGTACTTC. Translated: CASSPDRVQETQYF.

In nucleotides, the CDR3 is TGCGCCAGCAGCCAAGTGGGACAGGGCTACGAGCAGTACTTC. Translated, it gives CASSQVGQGYEQYF. This chain joins TRBV4-1 and TRBJ2-7; 9 nucleotides line up with TRBD1. The V gene end was trimmed by 1 base and the J gene end by 3 bases; junction bases not matched to a gene: 1. CDR1 and CDR2 (germline): MGHRA, YSYEKL. The CDR3 covers 14 residues.

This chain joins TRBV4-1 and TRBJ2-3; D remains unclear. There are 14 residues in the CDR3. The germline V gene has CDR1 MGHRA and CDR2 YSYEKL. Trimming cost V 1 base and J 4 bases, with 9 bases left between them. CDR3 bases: TGCGCCAGCAGCCAAGTATCCGGAGCAGATACGCAGTATTTT. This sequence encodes CASSQVSGADTQYF.

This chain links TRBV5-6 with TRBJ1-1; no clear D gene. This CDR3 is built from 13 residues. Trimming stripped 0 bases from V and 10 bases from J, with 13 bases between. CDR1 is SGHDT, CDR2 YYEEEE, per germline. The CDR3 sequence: CASSLAGPVAAFF. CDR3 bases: TGTGCCAGCAGCTTGGCTGGCCCTGTGGCAGCTTTCTTT.

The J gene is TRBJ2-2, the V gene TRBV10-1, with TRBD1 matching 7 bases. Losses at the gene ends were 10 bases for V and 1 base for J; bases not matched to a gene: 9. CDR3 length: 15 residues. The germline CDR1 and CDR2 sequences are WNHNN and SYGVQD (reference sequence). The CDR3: CATSRDSLNTGELFF. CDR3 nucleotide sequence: TGCGCCACCTCTCGGGACAGCTTGAACACCGGGGAGCTGTTTTTT.

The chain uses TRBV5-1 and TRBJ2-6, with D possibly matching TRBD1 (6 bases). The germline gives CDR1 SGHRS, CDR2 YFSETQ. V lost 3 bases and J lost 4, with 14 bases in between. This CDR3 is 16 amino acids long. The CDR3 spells CASSSITGHGANVLTF. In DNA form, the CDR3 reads TGCGCCAGCAGCTCCATTACAGGGCACGGGGCCAACGTCCTGACTTTC.

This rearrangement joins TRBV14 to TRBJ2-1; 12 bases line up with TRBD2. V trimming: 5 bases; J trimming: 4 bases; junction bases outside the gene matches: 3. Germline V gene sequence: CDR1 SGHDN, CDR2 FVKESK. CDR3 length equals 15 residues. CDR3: CASSRTSGDYNEQFF. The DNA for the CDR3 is TGTGCCAGCAGCAGGACTAGCGGGGATTACAATGAGCAGTTCTTC. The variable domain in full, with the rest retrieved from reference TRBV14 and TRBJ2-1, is EAGVTQFPSHSVIEKGQTVTLRCDPISGHDNLYWYRRVMGKEIKFLLHFVKESKQDESGMPNNRFLAERTGGTYSTLKVQPAELEDSGVYFCASSRTSGDYNEQFFGPGTRLTVL.

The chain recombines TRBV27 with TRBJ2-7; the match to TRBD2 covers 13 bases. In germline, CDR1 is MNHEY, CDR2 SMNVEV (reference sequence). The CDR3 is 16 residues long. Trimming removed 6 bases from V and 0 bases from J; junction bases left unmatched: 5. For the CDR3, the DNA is TGTGCCAGCAGGTCAGGACTAGCGGGGGTCTCCTACGAGCAGTACTTC. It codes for CASRSGLAGVSYEQYF.

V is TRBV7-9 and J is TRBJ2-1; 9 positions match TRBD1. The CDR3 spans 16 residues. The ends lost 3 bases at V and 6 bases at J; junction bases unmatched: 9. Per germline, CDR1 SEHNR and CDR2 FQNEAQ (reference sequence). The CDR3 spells CASSFTGTGRGNEQFF. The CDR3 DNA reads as TGTGCCAGCAGCTTTACCGGGACAGGGAGAGGCAATGAGCAGTTCTTC. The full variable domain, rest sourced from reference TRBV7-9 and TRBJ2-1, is DTGVSQNPRHKITKRGQNVTFRCDPISEHNRLYWYRQTLGQGPEFLTYFQNEAQLEKSRLLSDRFSAERPKGSFSTLEIQRTEQGDSAMYLCASSFTGTGRGNEQFFGPGTRLTVL.

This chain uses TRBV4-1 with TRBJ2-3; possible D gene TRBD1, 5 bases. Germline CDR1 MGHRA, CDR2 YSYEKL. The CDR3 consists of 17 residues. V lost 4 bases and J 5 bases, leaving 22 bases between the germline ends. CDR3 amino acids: CASSPLSTGPQGDTQYF. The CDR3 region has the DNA TGCGCCAGCAGCCCCCTTTCCACGGGCCCCCAGGGAGATACGCAGTATTTT.